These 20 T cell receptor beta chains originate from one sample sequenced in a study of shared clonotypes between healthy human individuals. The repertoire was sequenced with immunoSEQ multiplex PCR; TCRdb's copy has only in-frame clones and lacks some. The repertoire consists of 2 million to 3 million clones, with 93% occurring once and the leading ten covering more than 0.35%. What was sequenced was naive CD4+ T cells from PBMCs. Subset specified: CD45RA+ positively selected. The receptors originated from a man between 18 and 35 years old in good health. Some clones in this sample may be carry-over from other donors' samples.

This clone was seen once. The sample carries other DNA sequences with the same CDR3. CDR3 in amino acids: CASSLAPGGPYEQYF. The CDR3 region has the DNA TGCGCCAGCAGCTTGGCCCCAGGGGGCCCCTACGAGCAGTACTTC. The chain couples TRBV5-1 to TRBJ2-7; 8 bases align to TRBD1. The CDR3 totals 15 residues. Germline-derived CDR1 and CDR2 are SGHRS and YFSETQ. With V trimmed by 0 bases and J by 2 bases, 4 bases remained unmatched.

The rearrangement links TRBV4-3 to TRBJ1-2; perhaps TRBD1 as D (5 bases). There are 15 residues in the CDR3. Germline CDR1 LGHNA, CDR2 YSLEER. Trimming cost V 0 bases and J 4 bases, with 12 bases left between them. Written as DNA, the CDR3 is TGCGCCAGCAGCCAAGATACCGGGGCCCCCTATGGCTACACCTTC. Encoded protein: CASSQDTGAPYGYTF.

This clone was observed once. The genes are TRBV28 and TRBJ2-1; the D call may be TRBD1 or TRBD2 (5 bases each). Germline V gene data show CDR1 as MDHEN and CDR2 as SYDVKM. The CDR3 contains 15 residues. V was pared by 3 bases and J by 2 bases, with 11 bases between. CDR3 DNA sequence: TGTGCCAGCAGTTTTTCGGGGCGCACCTACAATGAGCAGTTCTTC. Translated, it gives CASSFSGRTYNEQFF.

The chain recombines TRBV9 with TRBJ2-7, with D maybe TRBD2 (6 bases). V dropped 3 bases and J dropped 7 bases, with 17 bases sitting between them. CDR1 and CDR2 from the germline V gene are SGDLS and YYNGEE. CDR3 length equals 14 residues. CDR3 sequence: CASSGDPARGEQYF. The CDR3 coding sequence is TGTGCCAGCAGCGGGGACCCGGCCCGGGGGGAGCAGTACTTC.

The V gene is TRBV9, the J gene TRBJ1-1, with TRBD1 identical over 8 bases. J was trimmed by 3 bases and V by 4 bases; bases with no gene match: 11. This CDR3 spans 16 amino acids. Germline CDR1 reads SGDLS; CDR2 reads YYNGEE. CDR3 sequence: CASSPRQGYFHTEAFF. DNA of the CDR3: TGTGCCAGCAGCCCCAGACAGGGGTACTTCCACACTGAAGCTTTCTTT.

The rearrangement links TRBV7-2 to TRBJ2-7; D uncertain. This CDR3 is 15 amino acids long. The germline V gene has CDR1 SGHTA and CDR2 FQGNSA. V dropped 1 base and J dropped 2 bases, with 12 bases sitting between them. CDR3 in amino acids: CASSLDRVGPYEQYF. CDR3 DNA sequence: TGTGCCAGCAGCTTAGACCGAGTGGGCCCCTACGAGCAGTACTTC.

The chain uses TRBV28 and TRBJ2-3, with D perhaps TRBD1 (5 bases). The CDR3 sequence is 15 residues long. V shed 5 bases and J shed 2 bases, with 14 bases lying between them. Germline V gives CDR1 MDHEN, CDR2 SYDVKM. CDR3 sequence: CASSGGAGYTDTQYF. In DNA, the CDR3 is TGTGCCAGCAGTGGTGGAGCAGGGTACACAGATACGCAGTATTTT.

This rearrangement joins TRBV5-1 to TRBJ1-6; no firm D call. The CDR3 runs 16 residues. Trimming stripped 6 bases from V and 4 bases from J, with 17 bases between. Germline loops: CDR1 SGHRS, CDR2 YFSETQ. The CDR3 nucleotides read TGCGCCAGCAAGGCGTCAAGCGGCCAATATAATTCACCCCTCCACTTT. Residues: CASKASSGQYNSPLHF.

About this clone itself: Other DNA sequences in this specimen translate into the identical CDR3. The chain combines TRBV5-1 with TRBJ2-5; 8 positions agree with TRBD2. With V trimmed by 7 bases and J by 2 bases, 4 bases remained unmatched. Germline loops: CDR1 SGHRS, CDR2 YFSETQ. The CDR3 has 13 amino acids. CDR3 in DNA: TGCGCCAGCCGAACTAGCGGTCAAGAGACCCAGTACTTC. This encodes CASRTSGQETQYF.

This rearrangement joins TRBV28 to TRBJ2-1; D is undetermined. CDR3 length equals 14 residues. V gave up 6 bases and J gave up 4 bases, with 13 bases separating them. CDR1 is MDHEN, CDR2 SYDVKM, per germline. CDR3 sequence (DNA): TGTGCCAGCAGCTACGGACGTTTGTACAATGAGCAGTTCTTC. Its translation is CASSYGRLYNEQFF.

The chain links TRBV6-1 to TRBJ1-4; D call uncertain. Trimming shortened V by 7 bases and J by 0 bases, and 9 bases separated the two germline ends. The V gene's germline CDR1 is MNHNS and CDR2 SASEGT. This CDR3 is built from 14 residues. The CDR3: CASKRTSTNEKLFF. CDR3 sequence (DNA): TGTGCCAGCAAAAGAACTTCAACTAATGAAAAACTGTTTTTT.

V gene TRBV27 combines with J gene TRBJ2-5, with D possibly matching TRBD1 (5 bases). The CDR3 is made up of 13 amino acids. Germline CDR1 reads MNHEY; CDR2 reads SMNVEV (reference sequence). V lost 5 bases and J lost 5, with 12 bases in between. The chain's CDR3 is CASSQRAGETQYF. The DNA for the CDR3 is TGTGCCAGCAGTCAACGGGCAGGGGAGACCCAGTACTTC.

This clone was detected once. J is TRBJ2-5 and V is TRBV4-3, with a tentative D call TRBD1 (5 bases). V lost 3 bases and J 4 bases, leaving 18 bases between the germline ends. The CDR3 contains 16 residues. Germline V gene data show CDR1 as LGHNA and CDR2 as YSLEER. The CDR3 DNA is TGCGCCAGCAGCCAGAAGGGCAGGGTCGGCCGAGAGACCCAGTACTTC. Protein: CASSQKGRVGRETQYF.

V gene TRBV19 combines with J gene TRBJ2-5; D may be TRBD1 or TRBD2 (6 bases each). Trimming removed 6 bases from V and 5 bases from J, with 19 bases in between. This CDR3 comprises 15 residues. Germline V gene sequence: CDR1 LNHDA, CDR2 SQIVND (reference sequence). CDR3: CASSSLRDMGETQYF. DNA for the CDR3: TGTGCCAGTAGCTCGCTGCGGGACATGGGGGAGACCCAGTACTTC.

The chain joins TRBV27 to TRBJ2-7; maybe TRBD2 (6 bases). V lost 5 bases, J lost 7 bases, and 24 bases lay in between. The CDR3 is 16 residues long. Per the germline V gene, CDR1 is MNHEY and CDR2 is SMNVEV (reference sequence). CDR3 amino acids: CASSLSPSVPMREQYF. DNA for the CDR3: TGTGCCAGCAGTCTTAGCCCTAGCGTCCCAATGCGGGAGCAGTACTTC.

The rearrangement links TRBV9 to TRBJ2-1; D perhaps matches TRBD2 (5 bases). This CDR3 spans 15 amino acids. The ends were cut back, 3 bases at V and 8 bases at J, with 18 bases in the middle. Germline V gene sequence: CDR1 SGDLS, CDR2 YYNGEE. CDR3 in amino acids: CASSAARGRGHEQFF. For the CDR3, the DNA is TGTGCCAGCAGCGCCGCCCGGGGTAGAGGGCATGAGCAGTTCTTC.

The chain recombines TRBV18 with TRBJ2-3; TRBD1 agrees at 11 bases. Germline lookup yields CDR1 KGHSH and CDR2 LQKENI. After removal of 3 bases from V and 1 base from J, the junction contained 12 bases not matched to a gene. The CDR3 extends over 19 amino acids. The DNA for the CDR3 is TGTGCCAGCTCACCCCCCCTTGGACAGGGGGCGTTGGGCACAGATACGCAGTATTTT. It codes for CASSPPLGQGALGTDTQYF. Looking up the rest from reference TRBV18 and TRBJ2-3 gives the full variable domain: NAGVMQNPRHLVRRRGQEARLRCSPMKGHSHVYWYRQLPEEGLKFMVYLQKENIIDESGMPKERFSAEFPKEGPSILRIQQVVRGDSAAYFCASSPPLGQGALGTDTQYFGPGTRLTVL.

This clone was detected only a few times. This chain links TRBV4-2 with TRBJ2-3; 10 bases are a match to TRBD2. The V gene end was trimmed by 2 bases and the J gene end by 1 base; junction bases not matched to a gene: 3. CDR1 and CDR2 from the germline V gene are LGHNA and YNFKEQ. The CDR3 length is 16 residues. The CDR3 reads CASSQNLAGGTDTQYF. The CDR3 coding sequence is TGTGCCAGCAGCCAAAATCTAGCGGGAGGCACAGATACGCAGTATTTT.

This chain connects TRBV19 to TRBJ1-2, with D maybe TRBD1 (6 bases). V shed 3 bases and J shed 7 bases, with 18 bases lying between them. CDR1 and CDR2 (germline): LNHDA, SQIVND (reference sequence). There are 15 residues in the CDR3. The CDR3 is CASSMWSIGTFGYTF. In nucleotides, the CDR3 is TGTGCCAGTAGTATGTGGTCAATTGGGACATTTGGCTACACCTTC. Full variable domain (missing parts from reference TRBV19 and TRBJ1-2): DGGITQSPKYLFRKEGQNVTLSCEQNLNHDAMYWYRQDPGQGLRLIYYSQIVNDFQKGDIAEGYSVSREKKESFPLTVTSAQKNPTAFYLCASSMWSIGTFGYTFGSGTRLTVV.

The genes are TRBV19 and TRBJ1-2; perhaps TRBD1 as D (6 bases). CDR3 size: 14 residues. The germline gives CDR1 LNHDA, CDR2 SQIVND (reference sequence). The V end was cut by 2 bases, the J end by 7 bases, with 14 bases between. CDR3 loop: CASSITGKASGYTF. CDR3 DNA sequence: TGTGCCAGTAGTATAACAGGGAAGGCGTCTGGCTACACCTTC.